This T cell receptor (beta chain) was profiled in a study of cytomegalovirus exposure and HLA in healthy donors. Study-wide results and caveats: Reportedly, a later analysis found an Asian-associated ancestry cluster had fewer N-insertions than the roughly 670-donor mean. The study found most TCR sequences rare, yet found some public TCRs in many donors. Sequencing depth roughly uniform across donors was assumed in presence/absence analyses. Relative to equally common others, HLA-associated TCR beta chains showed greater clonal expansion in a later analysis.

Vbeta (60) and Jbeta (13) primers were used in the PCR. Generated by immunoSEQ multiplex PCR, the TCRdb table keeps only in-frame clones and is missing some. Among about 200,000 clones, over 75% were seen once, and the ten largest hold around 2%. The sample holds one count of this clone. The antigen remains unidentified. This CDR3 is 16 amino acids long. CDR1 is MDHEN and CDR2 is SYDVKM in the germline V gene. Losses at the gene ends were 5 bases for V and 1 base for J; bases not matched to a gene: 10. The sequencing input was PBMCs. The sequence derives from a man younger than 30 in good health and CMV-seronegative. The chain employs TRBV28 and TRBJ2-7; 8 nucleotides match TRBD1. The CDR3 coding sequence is TGTGCCAGCAGTCCCGCCACAGGGGGATATTCCTACGAGCAGTACTTC. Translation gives CASSPATGGYSYEQYF.